The sequence of this TCR beta chain was determined in a study of blood T cells in healthy people across ages. The use of a sample-barcoded 5' primer and a J-beta primer mix characterized a second PCR of about 7 to 12 cycles. TCRdb independently ran MiXCR on the 5' RACE reads; one entry per CDR3 protein. The sample yields 650,000 to 800,000 distinct CDR3 sequences, over 40% seen once. V shed 8 bases and J shed 5 bases, with 13 bases lying between them. CDR1 PRHDT and CDR2 FYEKMQ come from the germline V gene (reference sequence). The CDR3 contains 13 residues. The clonotype comes from a woman of 80 years or more in good health. The sample was blood. The chain links TRBV13 to TRBJ2-1; D uncertain. CDR3 sequence reads: CASFGSLNNEQFF. DNA for the CDR3: TGTGCCAGCTTCGGCAGCTTAAACAATGAGCAGTTCTTC.